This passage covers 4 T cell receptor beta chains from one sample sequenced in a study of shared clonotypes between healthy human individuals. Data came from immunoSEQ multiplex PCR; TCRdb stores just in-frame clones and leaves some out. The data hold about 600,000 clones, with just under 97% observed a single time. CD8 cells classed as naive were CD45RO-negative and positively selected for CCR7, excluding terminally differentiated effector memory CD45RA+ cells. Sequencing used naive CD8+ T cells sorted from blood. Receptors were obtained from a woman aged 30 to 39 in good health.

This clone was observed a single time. CDR3 sequence reads: CASSEGQAGVLTGELFF. The CDR3 nucleotides are TGTGCCAGCAGCGAAGGGCAAGCGGGAGTATTGACCGGGGAGCTGTTTTTT. The chain couples TRBV21-1 to TRBJ2-2; the D call TRBD2 from the table was never checked on the DNA. TRBV21-1 is tagged as a pseudogene. This CDR3 contains 17 residues.

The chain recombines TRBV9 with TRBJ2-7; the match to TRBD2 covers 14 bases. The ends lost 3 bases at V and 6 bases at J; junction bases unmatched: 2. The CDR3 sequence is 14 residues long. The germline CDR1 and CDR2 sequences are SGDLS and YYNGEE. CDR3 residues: CASSAGTSGGEQYF. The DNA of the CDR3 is TGTGCCAGCAGCGCCGGGACTAGCGGGGGCGAGCAGTACTTC. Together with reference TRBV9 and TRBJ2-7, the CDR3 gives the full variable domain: DSGVTQTPKHLITATGQRVTLRCSPRSGDLSVYWYQQSLDQGLQFLIQYYNGEERAKGNILERFSAQQFPDLHSELNLSSLELGDSALYFCASSAGTSGGEQYFGPGTRLTVT.

CDR3 nucleotides: TGTGCCAGCAGTCCCACTAGCGGGAGGGCTTACGAGCAGTACTTC. Translated: CASSPTSGRAYEQYF. This chain connects TRBV27 to TRBJ2-7; 13 nucleotides line up with TRBD2. The CDR3 consists of 15 residues. Germline V gene sequence: CDR1 MNHEY, CDR2 SMNVEV (reference sequence). V was clipped by 5 bases and J by 4 bases; unmatched bases: 5.

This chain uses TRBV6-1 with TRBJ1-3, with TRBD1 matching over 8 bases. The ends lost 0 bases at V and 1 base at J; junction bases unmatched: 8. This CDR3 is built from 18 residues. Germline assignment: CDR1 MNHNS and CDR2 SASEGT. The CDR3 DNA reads TGTGCCAGCAGTGAAGCGCGTGGCAGGGGGCAATCTGGAAACACCATATATTTT. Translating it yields CASSEARGRGQSGNTIYF.